This paragraph reports one T cell receptor (beta chain). The data are from a study of shared clonotypes between healthy human individuals. The wider study: Three plates were used per donor for CD4 naive, three for CD4 memory, two for CD8 naive and one for CD8 memory.

Naive CD8 cells were CD45RO-negative, positively selected for CCR7, excluding terminally differentiated effector memory CD45RA+ cells. Germline CDR1 MNHEY, CDR2 SVGAGI. J gave up 9 bases and V 2 bases, and 4 bases lay outside the gene matches. The CDR3 length is 15 residues. Data came from immunoSEQ multiplex PCR; TCRdb stores just in-frame clones and leaves some out. This table has around 1,900,000 clones, 93% appearing once. The sample was naive CD8+ T cells from PBMCs. This chain uses TRBV6-5 with TRBJ2-1; 13 nucleotides agree with TRBD2. The TCR sequence derives from a man aged 18 to 30 in good health. Some clones in this sample may be carry-over from other donors' samples. The DNA for the CDR3 is TGTGCCAGCAGTTACGAAGGGACTAGCGGGATTGAGCAGTTCTTC. Its translation: CASSYEGTSGIEQFF.